This TCR beta chain was obtained from a study of blood T cell repertoires in COVID-19. Study background: The samples span acute and convalescent COVID-19 from the United States, Italy and Spain.

Germline CDR1 is LGHDT and CDR2 is YNNKEL (reference sequence). Trimming pared 4 bases from V and 3 bases from J, leaving 6 bases between. The CDR3 is 12 amino acids. Sequencing used immunoSEQ multiplex PCR; TCRdb keeps in-frame clones, though not all of them. The sample has roughly 150,000 clones; approximately 80% are singletons. Participants' reported clinical history set cohort assignment. A COVID-19 case was met by exposed participants within 2 weeks before study entry. The chain uses TRBV3-1 (or the pseudogene TRBV3-2) and TRBJ1-2; no firm D call. This sequence was found in a man aged 70 or older who had been exposed to COVID-19. Input material: PBMCs or T cells enriched from blood (not recorded which). CDR3: CASSLGYYGYTF. CDR3 DNA: TGTGCCAGCAGCCTCGGTTACTATGGCTACACCTTC.